The 28 T cell receptor beta chains listed next were all sequenced from one sample in a study of cytomegalovirus exposure and HLA in healthy donors. PCR used 60 Vbeta primers and 13 Jbeta primers. The table came from immunoSEQ multiplex PCR; TCRdb's copy has only in-frame clones and leaves some out. In the table there are 110,000 or so clones, around 82% of which are singletons. Sequences were obtained from PBMCs. These receptors were collected from a woman aged 25 to 45 in good health and CMV-seropositive.

The chain combines TRBV5-1 with TRBJ2-5; tentatively, D is TRBD2 (6 bases). CDR1 and CDR2 from the germline V gene are SGHRS and YFSETQ. Trimming took 5 bases from V and 3 from J, leaving 23 bases between them. The CDR3 runs to 17 residues. The CDR3 DNA sequence: TGCGCCAGCAGTTTTATTTACGGGGGAGTTGCTGAAGAGACCCAGTACTTC. It translates to CASSFIYGGVAEETQYF.

V and J are TRBV7-2 and TRBJ1-5, with unresolved D. Germline CDR1 is SGHTA and CDR2 is FQGNSA. Between the trimmed V and J ends, which lost 1 base and 4 bases, there was a span of 5 bases. The length of the CDR3 is 13 residues. CDR3 residues: CASSLDRNQPQHF. DNA of the CDR3: TGTGCCAGCAGCTTAGACAGAAATCAGCCCCAGCATTTT.

This clone was seen a single time. The genes are TRBV7-6 and TRBJ2-1, with D unclear. The CDR3 spans 11 residues. Trimming stripped 1 base from V and 8 bases from J, with 3 bases between. Germline V gene data show CDR1 as SGHVS and CDR2 as FNYEAQ. The DNA for the CDR3 is TGTGCCAGCAGCTTAGTAGATGAGCAGTTCTTC. Translated, it gives CASSLVDEQFF. Full variable domain (remainder filled in from reference TRBV7-6 and TRBJ2-1): GAGVSQSPRYKVTKRGQDVALRCDPISGHVSLYWYRQALGQGPEFLTYFNYEAQQDKSGLPNDRFSAERPEGSISTLTIQRTEQRDSAMYRCASSLVDEQFFGPGTRLTVL.

The chain recombines TRBV5-1 with TRBJ2-3, with D tentatively TRBD2 (6 bases). Germline V gene lookup returns CDR1 SGHRS and CDR2 YFSETQ. Trimming removed 7 bases from V and 4 bases from J, with 19 bases in between. CDR3 length: 15 residues. Here the CDR3 DNA reads TGCGCCAGCGGCGGAGGGTCAGGGAGGTCAGATACGCAGTATTTT. Its protein is CASGGGSGRSDTQYF.

This clone has only a few counts. The V gene is TRBV5-1, the J gene TRBJ2-5; D is uncertain. The end of the DNA aligns better with TRBJ2-7, so the J call may be wrong. The length of the CDR3 is 15 residues. CDR1 is SGHRS, CDR2 YFSETQ, per germline. Here the CDR3 DNA reads TGCGCCAGCAGCTTGGAGTCACTTAAAACCTACGAGCAGTACTTC. Translated, it gives CASSLESLKTYEQYF.

This rearrangement joins TRBV29-1 to TRBJ1-1, with D possibly being TRBD1 (6 bases). Germline CDR1 is SQVTM and CDR2 is ANQGSEA. V shed 2 bases and J shed 11 bases, with 21 bases lying between them. The length of the CDR3 is 14 residues. The CDR3 sequence: CSVESSTGGREAFF. Written as DNA, the CDR3 is TGCAGCGTTGAATCTTCCACGGGGGGCAGGGAGGCTTTCTTT. Looking up the rest from reference TRBV29-1 and TRBJ1-1 gives the full variable domain: SAVISQKPSRDICQRGTSLTIQCQVDSQVTMMFWYRQQPGQSLTLIATANQGSEATYESGFVIDKFPISRPNLTFSTLTVSNMSPEDSSIYLCSVESSTGGREAFFGQGTRLTVV.

The chain joins TRBV6-5 to TRBJ2-3, with D possibly being TRBD2 (5 bases). This CDR3 comprises 16 residues. CDR1 is MNHEY, CDR2 SVGAGI, per germline. The V end lost 4 bases, the J end lost 0 bases, and 14 bases lay between the germline ends. CDR3 coding DNA: TGTGCCAGCAGTTCCCGCCGGGGAGATAGCACAGATACGCAGTATTTT. Protein: CASSSRRGDSTDTQYF.

The chain has TRBV7-2 and TRBJ2-2, with a possible D match to TRBD1 (6 bases). The CDR3 sequence is 15 residues long. The germline gives CDR1 SGHTA, CDR2 FQGNSA. The V end lost 1 base, the J end lost 5 bases, and 11 bases lay between the germline ends. CDR3: CASSLVQGVTGELFF. The CDR3, as DNA: TGTGCCAGCAGCTTAGTACAGGGAGTTACCGGGGAGCTGTTTTTT.

The chain combines TRBV2 with TRBJ1-6, with D possibly TRBD1 on 6 matching bases. This CDR3 is built from 13 residues. Trimming removed 7 bases at V and 8 bases at J, with 12 bases between. Per germline, CDR1 SNHLY and CDR2 FYNNEI. CDR3 sequence: CASISGVDSPLHF. CDR3 bases: TGTGCCAGCATCTCAGGGGTAGATTCACCCCTCCACTTT.

CDR3 in DNA: TGTGCCATCAGTGAGGGACTAGCGAGCTCCTACGAGCAGTACTTC. Amino acids: CAISEGLASSYEQYF. The chain combines TRBV10-3 with TRBJ2-7, with 9 nucleotides matching TRBD2. The CDR3 loop spans 15 amino acids. The V gene's germline CDR1 is ENHRY and CDR2 SYGVKD. J lost 0 bases, V lost 2 bases, and 2 bases had no gene match.

The genes are TRBV11-3 and TRBJ2-7, with 10 nucleotides matching TRBD1. Unmatched junction bases numbered 6, after V lost 5 bases and J lost 5 bases. The CDR3 has 14 amino acids. Germline V gives CDR1 SGHNT, CDR2 YENEEA. The CDR3 nucleotides are TGTGCCAGCAGCCCTAGGACAGGGGGGGACGAGCAGTACTTC. Its protein is CASSPRTGGDEQYF.

The V and J genes are TRBV13 and TRBJ1-2; the D is unclear. The germline CDR1 and CDR2 sequences are PRHDT and FYEKMQ (reference sequence). This CDR3 comprises 12 residues. Trimming took off 6 bases at V and 9 bases at J, with 14 bases between the two ends. CDR3 amino acids: CASSYLGVSYTF. CDR3 DNA sequence: TGTGCCAGCAGTTATCTAGGAGTAAGCTACACCTTC.

This sequence joins TRBV11-2 and TRBJ1-5; D gene unclear. The ends were cut back, 3 bases at V and 0 bases at J, with 9 bases in the middle. The CDR3 consists of 15 residues. The germline gives CDR1 SGHAT, CDR2 FQNNGV. The CDR3, as DNA: TGTGCCAGCAGCTTCTCAGGTTATAGCAATCAGCCCCAGCATTTT. It yields the protein CASSFSGYSNQPQHF.

This chain connects TRBV19 to TRBJ2-7, with 8 bases lining up with TRBD2. CDR3 length equals 15 residues. Germline values: CDR1 LNHDA, CDR2 SQIVND (reference sequence). V lost 5 bases to trimming and J lost 3 bases; unmatched junction nucleotides: 9. The CDR3 bases are TGTGCCAGTAGTCCGGCTAGCGGGCATTACTACGAGCAGTACTTC. Amino acids: CASSPASGHYYEQYF.

V and J are TRBV5-1 and TRBJ2-4; the D gene is possibly TRBD1 (6 bases). The V end was cut by 0 bases, the J end by 9 bases, with 13 bases between. Germline CDR1 reads SGHRS; CDR2 reads YFSETQ. The CDR3 is made up of 14 amino acids. CDR3 DNA: TGCGCCAGCAGCTTGGACACTGAAGGGGGCATTCAGTACTTC. It specifies CASSLDTEGGIQYF.

V is TRBV6-5 and J is TRBJ2-2; D ambiguous. Germline values: CDR1 MNHEY, CDR2 SVGAGI. V lost 8 bases to trimming and J lost 1 base, with 11 bases between them. CDR3 size: 14 residues. The CDR3 DNA reads TGTGCCAGCCAACTGCAAAGGAACACCGGGGAGCTGTTTTTT. It codes for CASQLQRNTGELFF.

The genes are TRBV5-6 and TRBJ2-3; TRBD2 aligns across 8 bases. The CDR3 spans 16 residues. The trim removed 4 bases at V and 8 bases at J, leaving 15 bases unmatched. Germline V gives CDR1 SGHDT, CDR2 YYEEEE. The DNA for the CDR3 is TGTGCCAGCAGCCACGGCGGGGGACTTGCGGGAGGTACGCAGTATTTT. Its protein product is CASSHGGGLAGGTQYF.

The V gene is TRBV11-3, the J gene TRBJ2-3; perhaps TRBD1 as D (5 bases). Deletions cut 5 bases from V and 6 bases from J, with 15 bases between. The CDR3 extends over 14 amino acids. In germline, CDR1 is SGHNT, CDR2 YENEEA. The CDR3: CASSPRRDGDTQYF. Written as DNA, the CDR3 is TGTGCCAGCAGCCCTCGCAGGGATGGTGATACGCAGTATTTT.

The chain joins TRBV2 to TRBJ2-2, with D possibly TRBD1 on 6 matching bases. V lost 5 bases and J lost 4, with 14 bases in between. The CDR3 contains 15 residues. Per the germline V gene, CDR1 is SNHLY and CDR2 is FYNNEI. The DNA of the CDR3 is TGTGCCAGCAGTTTTGGGGGCGCCGGCACCGGGGAGCTGTTTTTT. It encodes CASSFGGAGTGELFF.

The V gene is TRBV4-1, the J gene TRBJ2-7, with 9 positions matching TRBD1. With V trimmed by 4 bases and J by 1 base, 5 bases remained unmatched. The CDR3 loop spans 15 amino acids. Per germline, CDR1 MGHRA and CDR2 YSYEKL. CDR3 amino acids: CASSRGQGGSYEQYF. CDR3 nucleotides: TGCGCCAGCAGCCGGGGACAGGGAGGGTCCTACGAGCAGTACTTC.

This clone was detected only a few times. The chain carries TRBV10-3 and TRBJ2-3; possibly TRBD2 for D (6 bases). The CDR3 sequence is 12 residues long. V was shortened by 4 bases and J by 5 bases, with 7 bases between the two germline ends. The germline V gene encodes CDR1 ENHRY and CDR2 SYGVKD. The CDR3 region is CAISVGGDTQYF. Written as DNA, the CDR3 is TGTGCCATCAGTGTCGGGGGAGATACGCAGTATTTT.

The genes are TRBV7-9 and TRBJ1-6; no reliable D call. V was pared by 0 bases and J by 1 base, with 10 bases between. Germline V CDR1 and CDR2: SEHNR, FQNEAQ (reference sequence). This CDR3 has 17 residues. Here the CDR3 reads CASSLAPGISYNSPLHF. CDR3 nucleotides: TGTGCCAGCAGCTTAGCTCCGGGGATTTCCTATAATTCACCCCTCCACTTT.

For the CDR3, the DNA is TGTGCCAGCAGCCAACCGGGACAGGGGTTGGTCGGTGAGCAGTTCTTC. Amino acid sequence: CASSQPGQGLVGEQFF. This chain joins TRBV14 and TRBJ2-1; 10 bases line up with TRBD1. The CDR3 contains 16 residues. With 2 bases clipped from V and 9 bases from J, the junction kept 10 bases outside the gene matches. Germline V gene sequence: CDR1 SGHDN, CDR2 FVKESK.

This clone has only a few counts. The chain recombines TRBV6-6 with TRBJ2-1; a possible D gene is TRBD2 (6 bases). The V end was cut by 11 bases, the J end by 9 bases, with 23 bases between. The CDR3 runs to 14 residues. CDR1 and CDR2 (germline): MNHNY, SVGAGI (reference sequence). The CDR3 loop is CACQAGGPTSEQFF. Written as DNA, the CDR3 is TGTGCCTGTCAAGCCGGGGGTCCGACGAGTGAGCAGTTCTTC.

This sequence joins TRBV4-1 and TRBJ1-2; D might be TRBD1 (5 bases). The CDR3 has 15 amino acids. Germline V lookup: CDR1 MGHRA, CDR2 YSYEKL. Trimming removed 1 base from V and 3 bases from J, with 12 bases in between. CDR3 DNA: TGCGCCAGCAGCCAAGCCGCCAGGGTGGACTATGGCTACACCTTC. Translating gives CASSQAARVDYGYTF.

J is TRBJ2-1 and V is TRBV10-1, with 8 bases matching TRBD1. The CDR3 has 16 residues. With 6 bases clipped from V and 2 bases from J, the junction kept 9 bases outside the gene matches. The germline V gene has CDR1 WNHNN and CDR2 SYGVQD (reference sequence). The CDR3: CASSPRGTGTYNEQFF. The CDR3 DNA is TGCGCCAGCAGCCCACGGGGGACAGGCACCTACAATGAGCAGTTCTTC.

This clone was observed a few times. The V gene is TRBV30, the J gene TRBJ2-5, with D perhaps matching TRBD1 (8 bases). The CDR3 covers 14 residues. CDR1 is GTSNPN and CDR2 is SVGIG in the germline V gene (reference sequence). V lost 4 bases, J lost 3 bases, and 15 bases lay in between. CDR3 nucleotides: TGTGCCTGGAAGACACAGGGGGGGAAAGAGACCCAGTACTTC. Amino acids: CAWKTQGGKETQYF.

The rearrangement joins TRBV5-5 to TRBJ2-7, with unresolved D. The germline V gene encodes CDR1 SGHKS and CDR2 YYEKEE (reference sequence). The CDR3 covers 15 residues. V gave up 3 bases and J gave up 4 bases, with 17 bases separating them. The CDR3 region has the DNA TGTGCCAGCAGCTCGTCGGGTACACCCGTATACGAGCAGTACTTC. It codes for CASSSSGTPVYEQYF.